These 2 T cell receptor beta chains came from one sample sequenced in a study of identical twins. In TCRdb, the 5' RACE reads were re-called with MiXCR into one record per CDR3 protein. The data hold 500,000 to 650,000 distinct CDR3 sequences, with about 7% observed a single time. The same data also went into a second study, on yellow fever vaccine responses in identical twins.

Sequenced: PBMCs. Receptors originate from a woman younger than 30 in good health.

This chain links TRBV15 with TRBJ2-6, with a tentative D call TRBD1 (6 bases). V lost 0 bases and J lost 0, with 15 bases in between. Looked up from germline, CDR1 is LNHNV and CDR2 is YYDKDF (reference sequence). The CDR3 runs 19 residues. The CDR3 DNA is TGTGCCACCAGCAGAGATGCTGGACAGCCCTACTCTGGGGCCAACGTCCTGACTTTC. It specifies CATSRDAGQPYSGANVLTF. Combining the CDR3 with reference TRBV15 and TRBJ2-6 gives the whole variable domain DAMVIQNPRYQVTQFGKPVTLSCSQTLNHNVMYWYQQKSSQAPKLLFHYYDKDFNNEADTPDNFQSRRPNTSFCFLDIRSPGLGDTAMYLCATSRDAGQPYSGANVLTFGAGSRLTVL.

This clonotype came up a few times. This chain connects TRBV7-6 to TRBJ1-1; TRBD1 aligns across 9 bases. The junction had 6 bases not matched to a gene; V was cut back by 8 bases and J by 5 bases. Germline V gene sequence: CDR1 SGHVS, CDR2 FNYEAQ. The CDR3 is made up of 13 amino acids. The chain's CDR3 is CASGTGRMTEAFF. CDR3 DNA sequence: TGTGCCAGCGGGACAGGGAGAATGACTGAAGCTTTCTTT.